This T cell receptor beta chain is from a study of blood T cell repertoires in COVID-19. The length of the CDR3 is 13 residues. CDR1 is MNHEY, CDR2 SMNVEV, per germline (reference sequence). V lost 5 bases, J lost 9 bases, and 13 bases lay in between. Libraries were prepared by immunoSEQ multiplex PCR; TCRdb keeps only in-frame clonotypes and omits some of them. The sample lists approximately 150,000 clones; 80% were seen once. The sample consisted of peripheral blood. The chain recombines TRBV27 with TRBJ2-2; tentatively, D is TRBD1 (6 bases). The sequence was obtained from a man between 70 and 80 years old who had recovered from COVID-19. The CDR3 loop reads CASSLQGKWELFF. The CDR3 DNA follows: TGTGCCAGCAGTCTACAGGGAAAATGGGAGCTGTTTTTT.